A single sample gave rise to the 27 T cell receptor beta chains below, sequenced in a study of blood T cell repertoires in COVID-19. This table comes from immunoSEQ multiplex PCR, and its TCRdb copy is limited to in-frame clones, with some not included. The table shows some 130,000 clones, with 88% occurring only once. Sequences were obtained from peripheral blood. Source of these receptors: a man aged 50-59 years with acute or convalescent COVID-19.

The V gene is TRBV6-5, the J gene TRBJ2-1; 7 positions agree with TRBD2. CDR3 length: 14 amino acids. Germline values: CDR1 MNHEY, CDR2 SVGAGI. The V segment lost 0 bases and the J segment 10 bases; nucleotides outside the gene matches: 6. CDR3 amino acids: CASSYSQTSPEQFF. DNA of the CDR3: TGTGCCAGCAGTTACTCTCAGACTAGCCCCGAGCAGTTCTTC.

The V call is TRBV27, the J call TRBJ1-5; the match to TRBD1 covers 7 bases. CDR1 and CDR2 from the germline V gene are MNHEY and SMNVEV (reference sequence). V lost 8 bases and J lost 3; bases outside the gene matches: 16. The CDR3 is made up of 17 amino acids. In nucleotides, the CDR3 is TGTGCCAGCCACCCGCGTAGACTGGGACAGCTCAATCAGCCCCAGCATTTT. This sequence encodes CASHPRRLGQLNQPQHF.

In this sample, this clone turned up once. This rearrangement joins TRBV5-1 to TRBJ2-1; D gene uncertain. This CDR3 region has 14 residues. From germline, CDR1 is SGHRS and CDR2 YFSETQ. V was cut by 1 base and J by 4 bases, with 9 bases left in between. The CDR3 region is CASSLSPYYNEQFF. The CDR3 DNA sequence: TGCGCCAGCAGCTTGTCCCCCTATTACAATGAGCAGTTCTTC.

The chain has TRBV5-6 and TRBJ1-1; the D is unclear. V was cut by 0 bases and J by 6 bases, with 12 bases left in between. Germline values: CDR1 SGHDT, CDR2 YYEEEE. There are 14 residues in the CDR3. The CDR3 DNA follows: TGTGCCAGCAGCTTGGGTCAGGCGGGTGCTGAAGCTTTCTTT. This codes for CASSLGQAGAEAFF.

The chain joins TRBV7-2 to TRBJ2-7; tentatively, D is TRBD1 (6 bases). The CDR3 covers 15 residues. CDR1 and CDR2 (germline): SGHTA, FQGNSA. V was clipped by 1 base and J by 6 bases, with 16 bases between them. The CDR3 here is CASSLGAGERGEQYF. As DNA, the CDR3 is TGTGCCAGCAGCTTAGGGGCAGGGGAGAGGGGCGAGCAGTACTTC.

The chain uses TRBV19 and TRBJ1-3; D gene unclear. Germline loops: CDR1 LNHDA, CDR2 SQIVND (reference sequence). Trimming shortened V by 10 bases and J by 0 bases, and 7 bases separated the two germline ends. The CDR3 consists of 12 residues. As DNA, the CDR3 is TGTGCCACCCGGGACTCTGGAAACACCATATATTTT. Translated, it gives CATRDSGNTIYF.

The CDR3 spells CASYVGTGFSDTQYF. The CDR3 DNA is TGCGCCAGCTACGTAGGGACAGGCTTTTCGGATACGCAGTATTTT. The chain uses TRBV5-1 and TRBJ2-3, with 8 nucleotides matching TRBD1. Germline-derived CDR1 and CDR2 are SGHRS and YFSETQ. Trimming removed 7 bases from V and 6 bases from J; junction bases left unmatched: 13. CDR3 size: 15 residues. The full variable domain, its missing parts supplied by reference TRBV5-1 and TRBJ2-3, is KAGVTQTPRYLIKTRGQQVTLSCSPISGHRSVSWYQQTPGQGLQFLFEYFSETQRNKGNFPGRFSGRQFSNSRSEMNVSTLELGDSALYLCASYVGTGFSDTQYFGPGTRLTVL.

The genes are TRBV4-2 and TRBJ2-7; TRBD2 matches at 12 bases. Germline V gene sequence: CDR1 LGHNA, CDR2 YNFKEQ. J gave up 1 base and V 4 bases, and 8 bases lay outside the gene matches. The CDR3 has 17 residues. CDR3 in amino acids: CASSRVPGTSGSYEQYF. The CDR3 bases are TGTGCCAGCAGCCGCGTGCCCGGGACTAGCGGGTCCTACGAGCAGTACTTC.

The V and J genes are TRBV18 and TRBJ1-3; the match to TRBD1 covers 7 bases. With V trimmed by 2 bases and J by 0 bases, 7 bases remained unmatched. CDR3 length: 17 residues. Per the germline V gene, CDR1 is KGHSH and CDR2 is LQKENI. DNA of the CDR3: TGTGCCAGCTCACCAAGCTGGGACAGCCTCTCTGGAAACACCATATATTTT. Protein: CASSPSWDSLSGNTIYF.

This sequence joins TRBV11-2 and TRBJ1-2, with no clear D. There are 14 residues in the CDR3. In germline, CDR1 is SGHAT, CDR2 FQNNGV. Trimming pared 0 bases from V and 2 bases from J, leaving 7 bases between. The CDR3 protein is CASSLDGGNYGYTF. CDR3 sequence (DNA): TGTGCCAGCAGCTTAGACGGAGGCAACTATGGCTACACCTTC.

The CDR3 DNA reads as TGTGCCAGCTCACTCACCCCGGGACAGGGGACCTACGAGCAGTACTTC. The encoded protein is CASSLTPGQGTYEQYF. This sequence joins TRBV18 and TRBJ2-7, with 10 bases lining up with TRBD1. Germline-derived CDR1 and CDR2 are KGHSH and LQKENI. V lost 4 bases and J lost 2; bases outside the gene matches: 8. The CDR3 spans 16 residues.

The V and J genes are TRBV4-2 and TRBJ2-1; 9 nucleotides align to TRBD2. With V trimmed by 0 bases and J by 15 bases, 15 bases remained unmatched. Germline V lookup: CDR1 LGHNA, CDR2 YNFKEQ. This CDR3 contains 16 residues. CDR3 sequence: CASSQDRGLAGGMGFF. CDR3 nucleotides: TGTGCCAGCAGCCAAGATAGGGGACTAGCAGGTGGTATGGGGTTCTTC.

The chain joins TRBV7-6 to TRBJ2-6; perhaps TRBD2 as D (5 bases). V was pared by 3 bases and J by 3 bases, with 9 bases between. The CDR3 consists of 15 residues. Germline lookup yields CDR1 SGHVS and CDR2 FNYEAQ. This chain's CDR3 is CASSLVSGGANVLTF. The CDR3 DNA follows: TGTGCCAGCAGCTTGGTGAGCGGTGGGGCCAACGTCCTGACTTTC.

The chain is built from TRBV30 and TRBJ1-2, with 7 bases matching TRBD1. This CDR3 region has 13 residues. V lost 0 bases and J lost 8; bases outside the gene matches: 6. CDR1 and CDR2 from the germline V gene are GTSNPN and SVGIG (reference sequence). This chain's CDR3 is CAWSVGGRAGYTF. The CDR3 nucleotides are TGTGCCTGGAGTGTAGGGGGCAGGGCGGGCTACACCTTC. Full variable domain (outside the CDR3, taken from reference TRBV30 and TRBJ1-2): SQTIHQWPATLVQPVGSPLSLECTVEGTSNPNLYWYRQAAGRGLQLLFYSVGIGQISSEVPQNLSASRPQDRQFILSSKKLLLSDSGFYLCAWSVGGRAGYTFGSGTRLTVV.

The CDR3: CASSQGEISGRDEQFF. The CDR3 region has the DNA TGCGCCAGCAGCCAGGGAGAAATAAGCGGGAGAGATGAGCAGTTCTTC. V and J are TRBV4-1 and TRBJ2-1, with 8 nucleotides matching TRBD2. The ends lost 3 bases at V and 8 bases at J; junction bases unmatched: 12. The CDR3 extends over 16 amino acids. The germline V gene encodes CDR1 MGHRA and CDR2 YSYEKL.

This chain uses TRBV11-2 with TRBJ1-1; maybe TRBD1 (6 bases). The CDR3 covers 14 residues. CDR1 and CDR2 (germline): SGHAT, FQNNGV. Trimming took off 4 bases at V and 4 bases at J, with 13 bases between the two ends. The CDR3 nucleotides read TGTGCCAGCAGCTCGCAGGGGTGGATCACTGAAGCTTTCTTT. Protein sequence: CASSSQGWITEAFF.

This rearrangement joins TRBV9 to TRBJ2-5; 8 bases agree with TRBD2. V shed 3 bases, J shed 5 bases, and the junction held 6 bases outside the gene matches. The CDR3 is 14 residues long. Germline V gives CDR1 SGDLS, CDR2 YYNGEE. Written as DNA, the CDR3 is TGTGCCAGCAGCGCCGGGGGGGGCTTGGAGACCCAGTACTTC. Protein: CASSAGGGLETQYF.

This chain links TRBV27 with TRBJ2-2, with a weak D call TRBD1 (6 bases). Deletions cut 3 bases from V and 6 bases from J, with 14 bases between. This CDR3 region has 15 residues. CDR1 is MNHEY and CDR2 is SMNVEV in the germline V gene (reference sequence). The CDR3 here is CASSFSDSWSGELFF. CDR3 coding DNA: TGTGCCAGCAGTTTTTCGGACAGTTGGTCCGGGGAGCTGTTTTTT.

The gene calls are TRBV6-5 and TRBJ1-2; D might be TRBD1 (6 bases). The CDR3 covers 13 residues. V dropped 5 bases and J dropped 4 bases, with 11 bases sitting between them. The V gene's germline CDR1 is MNHEY and CDR2 SVGAGI. The CDR3 nucleotides read TGTGCCAGCAGTCCGGGACACACCTATGGCTACACCTTC. Its translation is CASSPGHTYGYTF.

A few counts support this clone. This chain joins TRBV28 and TRBJ1-1, with D hard to call. The germline V gene encodes CDR1 MDHEN and CDR2 SYDVKM. Trimming left V 6 bases short and J 11 bases short, with 16 bases between. This CDR3 region has 12 residues. CDR3 DNA: TGTGCCAGCAGAAACCTCGGGGAGGTGGCTTTCTTT. This translates into CASRNLGEVAFF.

The V gene is TRBV7-2, the J gene TRBJ2-1; tentative D call: TRBD2 (7 bases). Germline V gives CDR1 SGHTA, CDR2 FQGNSA. V lost 5 bases and J lost 7, with 18 bases in between. The CDR3 consists of 15 residues. The CDR3 coding sequence is TGTGCCAGCAGCCTCCTTGGGGGGGCCCTAAATGAGCAGTTCTTC. Translation: CASSLLGGALNEQFF.

This chain links TRBV10-1 with TRBJ1-1; 8 nucleotides align to TRBD1. With V trimmed by 6 bases and J by 11 bases, 11 bases remained unmatched. CDR3 length: 13 residues. CDR1 is WNHNN and CDR2 is SYGVQD in the germline V gene (reference sequence). The CDR3 region is CASSPADRGRAFF. CDR3 bases: TGCGCCAGCAGCCCCGCAGACAGGGGCAGGGCTTTCTTT.

The chain is built from TRBV5-8 and TRBJ2-5; 7 bases line up with TRBD1. The CDR3 is 14 residues long. CDR1 and CDR2 from the germline V gene are SGHTS and YDEGEE. The V segment lost 2 bases and the J segment 4 bases; nucleotides outside the gene matches: 5. CDR3 region: CASSFRDRVETQYF. The CDR3 region has the DNA TGTGCCAGCAGCTTTCGGGACAGAGTAGAGACCCAGTACTTC. Full variable domain (missing parts from reference TRBV5-8 and TRBJ2-5): EAGVTQSPTHLIKTRGQQATLRCSPISGHTSVYWYQQALGLGLQFLLWYDEGEERNRGNFPPRFSGRQFPNYSSELNVNALELEDSALYLCASSFRDRVETQYFGPGTRLLVL.

This chain connects TRBV9 to TRBJ2-5, with D hard to call. This CDR3 is 11 amino acids long. The germline gives CDR1 SGDLS, CDR2 YYNGEE. Trimming left V 2 bases short and J 3 bases short, with 2 bases between. Here the CDR3 reads CASSVEETQYF. CDR3 coding DNA: TGTGCCAGCAGCGTCGAAGAGACCCAGTACTTC.

The rearrangement links TRBV5-1 to TRBJ1-1; D uncertain. Germline V lookup: CDR1 SGHRS, CDR2 YFSETQ. The CDR3 covers 13 residues. The ends were cut back, 4 bases at V and 1 base at J, with 8 bases in the middle. The DNA for the CDR3 is TGCGCCAGCAGCGTAAATCCGAACACTGAAGCTTTCTTT. This sequence encodes CASSVNPNTEAFF.

The chain employs TRBV7-9 and TRBJ2-1; a weak D match, TRBD2 (7 bases). The CDR3 runs 18 residues. V lost 5 bases to trimming and J lost 9 bases, with 29 bases between them. In germline, CDR1 is SEHNR, CDR2 FQNEAQ (reference sequence). CDR3 coding DNA: TGTGCCAGCAGCCCTCGCGCGTTGGGGGGGCGCTTGATTGGTGAGCAGTTCTTC. Residues: CASSPRALGGRLIGEQFF.

The V call is TRBV2, the J call TRBJ2-1, with D maybe TRBD1 (6 bases). Trimming left V 3 bases short and J 1 base short, with 10 bases between. Germline loops: CDR1 SNHLY, CDR2 FYNNEI. This CDR3 spans 15 amino acids. The CDR3 region is CASSERQGSYNEQFF. DNA of the CDR3: TGTGCCAGCAGTGAGCGGCAGGGGTCCTACAATGAGCAGTTCTTC. Drawing the rest from reference TRBV2 and TRBJ2-1, the complete variable domain is EPEVTQTPSHQVTQMGQEVILRCVPISNHLYFYWYRQILGQKVEFLVSFYNNEISEKSEIFDDQFSVERPDGSNFTLKIRSTKLEDSAMYFCASSERQGSYNEQFFGPGTRLTVL.